The clone carrying this T cell receptor (beta chain) was observed a few times. Its specificity is unknown. This sample was taken from a study of T-cell memory formation after mild COVID-19. Study-wide background: The TCR clusters were mostly specific to one donor.

Losses at the gene ends were 2 bases for V and 10 bases for J; bases not matched to a gene: 2. CDR3 length: 13 amino acids. Germline CDR1 reads KGHDR; CDR2 reads SFDVKD. Study-level findings and limits: Whereas later expanders leaned CD4+, clones contracting day 15 to 85 showed a balanced CD4/CD8 makeup.

Barcoded TCR alpha and TCR beta cDNA libraries with UMIs came from 5'RACE using constant-segment primers. One entry per CDR3 protein, called by TCRdb with MiXCR from the 5' RACE reads. In the table there are around 140,000 distinct CDR3 sequences, under 30% of which are singletons. The sequenced sample was PBMCs or a T cell subset sorted from them (not recorded which). This TCR was recovered from an adult woman who had mild COVID-19 (a few samples of this study predate the infection). Cell type and time point are not known. The chain couples TRBV24-1 to TRBJ2-1, with TRBD2 identical over 9 bases. CDR3: CATSDWGLAEQFF. As DNA, the CDR3 is TGTGCCACCAGTGATTGGGGACTAGCAGAGCAGTTCTTC.